This T cell receptor (beta chain) originates from a study of T-cell reconstitution after alpha-beta-depleted transplantation in children. Study-level findings and limits: Several hundred expanded graft clones reportedly were the source of alpha-beta T cells about two months after transplant. Where some patients showed high TCRbeta diversity at day 60, it came from recipient T cells and thymic progenitors that had survived. A year had passed since transplant, and T-cell counts and diversity by then came mostly from newly produced T cells.

As concerns this clonotype: Its matching antigen is unknown.

The authors prepared the TCRbeta library with unique molecular identifiers. Using its own MiXCR run on the PCR reads, TCRdb lists one record per CDR3 protein. The data contain 750,000 to 950,000 distinct CDR3 sequences, 16% of them singletons. There are 14 residues in the CDR3. The germline gives CDR1 ENHRY, CDR2 SYGVKD. Trimming cost V 10 bases and J 5 bases, with 18 bases left between them. Sequences were derived from PBMCs, mostly from graft donor cells, sampled 360 days after TCRalphabeta/CD19-depleted stem cell transplant. The genes are TRBV10-3 and TRBJ2-1; D may be TRBD2 (5 bases). The receptor was derived from a male patient aged 10 to 17 who had a stem cell transplant for acute lymphoblastic leukemia, so the T cells may come from the graft donor. CDR3 sequence: CATRSSGPDNEQFF. Here the CDR3 DNA reads TGTGCCACCAGATCGAGCGGACCCGACAATGAGCAGTTCTTC.